A single sample is the source of the 23 T cell receptor beta chains below, sequenced in a study of T cells in Graves' hyperthyroidism and ophthalmopathy. From RNA transcripts, TCR beta CDR3 regions were amplified. With the HTBI primer set, the TCR CDR3 went through a first round of RT-PCR. One entry per CDR3 protein, called by TCRdb with MiXCR from the multiplex PCR reads. There are 300,000 to 500,000 distinct CDR3 sequences in the sample; around 15% occur only once, and 25% to 30% lies in the top ten. Material: blood. The receptor source for this set is a man aged 45-65 years with Graves' ophthalmopathy.

This chain connects TRBV5-1 to TRBJ2-5, with unresolved D. Germline loops: CDR1 SGHRS, CDR2 YFSETQ. This CDR3 region has 16 residues. The V gene lost 3 bases and the J gene lost 1 base, with 16 bases spanning the gap. The DNA of the CDR3 is TGCGCCAGCAGCTCCGGCCCTACAGTCGGCCAAGAGACCCAGTACTTC. Residues: CASSSGPTVGQETQYF.

This clonotype was counted at least ten times. The J gene is TRBJ1-5, the V gene TRBV2; D call uncertain. V was cut by 8 bases and J by 0 bases, with 8 bases left in between. Germline V gene sequence: CDR1 SNHLY, CDR2 FYNNEI. This CDR3 is 13 amino acids long. The CDR3 DNA follows: TGTGCCAGCGGGATCCTTAGCAATCAGCCCCAGCATTTT. This sequence encodes CASGILSNQPQHF.

The sample holds many counts of this clonotype. The genes are TRBV20-1 and TRBJ2-2; TRBD1 might be the D (6 bases). Germline-derived CDR1 and CDR2 are DFQATT and SNEGSKA (reference sequence). V gave up 1 base and J gave up 3 bases, with 12 bases separating them. The CDR3 spans 15 residues. The CDR3, as DNA: TGCAGTGCTAGAGTCAGGGGTGTGGACACCGGGGAGCTGTTTTTT. Its protein is CSARVRGVDTGELFF.

The chain recombines TRBV10-2 with TRBJ2-1, with 10 bases identical to TRBD2. Losses at the gene ends were 3 bases for V and 9 bases for J; bases not matched to a gene: 5. The CDR3 has 14 amino acids. The germline CDR1 and CDR2 sequences are WSHSY and SAAADI. The CDR3 coding sequence is TGCGCCAGCAGTGATCCTAGCGGGAGAGGTGAGCAGTTCTTC. Translating it yields CASSDPSGRGEQFF.

For this clonotype: A much larger clone differs from this one at a single base, so this may be a read error. The chain employs TRBV30 and TRBJ1-4; D may be TRBD1 (5 bases). The CDR3 covers 13 residues. The germline V gene encodes CDR1 GTSNPN and CDR2 SVGIG (reference sequence). The DNA of the CDR3 is TGTGCCCGGAGTGTGACAGACACTGAAAAACTGTTTTTT. This codes for CARSVTDTEKLFF.

J is TRBJ2-3 and V is TRBV19; no definite D call. Germline assignment: CDR1 LNHDA and CDR2 SQIVND (reference sequence). The CDR3 runs 14 residues. V lost 3 bases, J lost 4 bases, and 11 bases lay in between. The CDR3 region has the DNA TGTGCCAGTAGTATGTTTAGTCGGGCAGATACGCAGTATTTT. Protein product: CASSMFSRADTQYF.

This clonotype appeared a few times. The CDR3 DNA follows: TGTGCCAGCAGCCTGGCGCGGCAGGGGGTAGATACGCAGTATTTT. Amino acids: CASSLARQGVDTQYF. The V and J genes are TRBV5-4 and TRBJ2-3; 7 nucleotides line up with TRBD1. Trimming removed 4 bases from V and 5 bases from J; junction bases left unmatched: 10. This CDR3 has 15 amino acids. Germline V gene lookup returns CDR1 SGHNT and CDR2 YYREEE (reference sequence).

The V gene is TRBV5-1, the J gene TRBJ2-7; 11 bases are shared with TRBD1. V lost 3 bases and J lost 4; bases outside the gene matches: 6. This CDR3 is 15 amino acids long. Germline values: CDR1 SGHRS, CDR2 YFSETQ. The CDR3 sequence is CASSSPGQGVYEQYF. For the CDR3, the DNA is TGCGCCAGCAGCTCACCGGGACAGGGGGTTTACGAGCAGTACTTC.

This clonotype was observed at least ten times. This chain joins TRBV29-1 and TRBJ2-3; TRBD2 might be the D (6 bases). The V gene lost 7 bases and the J gene lost 5 bases, with 16 bases spanning the gap. The CDR3 totals 13 residues. CDR1 SQVTM and CDR2 ANQGSEA come from the germline V gene. CDR3: CSGGTSTRDTQYF. CDR3 DNA: TGCAGCGGTGGGACTTCCACTAGAGATACGCAGTATTTT.

This clonotype was detected ten times or more. CDR3 in amino acids: CASSLYSGNTIYF. In DNA, the CDR3 is TGTGCCAGCAGTTTGTACTCTGGAAACACCATATATTTT. The chain has TRBV12-3 or TRBV12-4 and TRBJ1-3; no reliable D call. V dropped 3 bases and J dropped 0 bases, with 3 bases sitting between them. This CDR3 has 13 amino acids.

This clonotype has only a few counts. The CDR3 loop reads CASSEPDMNYGYTF. The CDR3 DNA sequence: TGTGCCAGCAGTGAGCCCGACATGAACTATGGCTACACCTTC. The chain uses TRBV6-1 and TRBJ1-2; D gene uncertain. V dropped 3 bases and J dropped 2 bases, with 10 bases sitting between them. Germline V CDR1 and CDR2: MNHNS, SASEGT. The CDR3 has 14 amino acids.

The chain carries TRBV10-3 and TRBJ2-7; D is tentatively TRBD1 or TRBD2 (5 bases each). Germline CDR1 reads ENHRY; CDR2 reads SYGVKD. The V gene lost 6 bases and the J gene lost 5 bases, with 17 bases spanning the gap. This CDR3 has 14 amino acids. CDR3 region: CAISLPPRDHEQYF. In DNA form, the CDR3 reads TGTGCCATCAGCCTACCCCCCAGGGACCACGAGCAGTACTTC.

This clonotype was recorded a few times. The chain recombines TRBV24-1 with TRBJ2-7; 7 nucleotides align to TRBD2. Germline V gene lookup returns CDR1 KGHDR and CDR2 SFDVKD. V was pared by 9 bases and J by 0 bases, with 4 bases of the junction left unmatched. This CDR3 is 13 amino acids long. The CDR3 protein is CATEGGGSYEQYF. CDR3 coding DNA: TGTGCCACCGAGGGCGGGGGCTCCTACGAGCAGTACTTC.

This clonotype was seen repeatedly, ten times or more. The rearrangement joins TRBV11-2 to TRBJ2-2; D might be TRBD2 (6 bases). Between the trimmed V and J ends, which lost 0 bases and 0 bases, there was a span of 11 bases. The CDR3 extends over 17 amino acids. Germline V lookup: CDR1 SGHAT, CDR2 FQNNGV. CDR3 bases: TGTGCCAGCAGCTTAGAGGTGTGGGGGGCGAACACCGGGGAGCTGTTTTTT. Amino acid sequence: CASSLEVWGANTGELFF. Full variable domain (missing parts from reference TRBV11-2 and TRBJ2-2): EAGVAQSPRYKIIEKRQSVAFWCNPISGHATLYWYQQILGQGPKLLIQFQNNGVVDDSQLPKDRFSAERLKGVDSTLKIQPAKLEDSAVYLCASSLEVWGANTGELFFGEGSRLTVL.

This clonotype was counted between two and nine times. The gene calls are TRBV4-1 and TRBJ2-4; perhaps TRBD1 as D (7 bases). V was cut by 3 bases and J by 4 bases, with 16 bases left in between. The CDR3 is 16 residues long. Looked up from germline, CDR1 is MGHRA and CDR2 is YSYEKL. CDR3 DNA: TGCGCCAGCAGCCAGGGGGGACAGCCATTGAAAAACATTCAGTACTTC. Its protein product is CASSQGGQPLKNIQYF.

This clonotype has just a few counts. The chain links TRBV9 to TRBJ1-4, with 8 bases that match TRBD1. The CDR3 totals 18 residues. Germline trimming cut 5 bases from V and 6 bases from J; bases unmatched to any gene: 18. CDR1 is SGDLS and CDR2 is YYNGEE in the germline V gene. CDR3 in DNA: TGTGCCAGCAGTCCCCAGGCCAGGACAGGGACTAATTATGAAAAACTGTTTTTT. Protein product: CASSPQARTGTNYEKLFF.

This clonotype was recorded a few times. The gene calls are TRBV6-1 and TRBJ2-1; 13 bases fit TRBD2. V lost 5 bases and J lost 8; bases outside the gene matches: 6. The CDR3 sequence is 15 residues long. CDR1 and CDR2 (germline): MNHNS, SASEGT. The CDR3 loop reads CASSTGTSGMDEQFF. The DNA of the CDR3 is TGTGCCAGCAGTACCGGGACTAGCGGGATGGATGAGCAGTTCTTC.

This clonotype appeared a few times. The chain employs TRBV29-1 and TRBJ2-1; TRBD2 matches 8 bases. The CDR3 contains 16 residues. V was clipped by 4 bases and J by 1 base; unmatched bases: 9. Germline lookup yields CDR1 SQVTM and CDR2 ANQGSEA. The CDR3 DNA reads as TGCAGCGTTGTGTCCCCGGGACTAGGATCCTACAATGAGCAGTTCTTC. Translation gives CSVVSPGLGSYNEQFF.

This clonotype has just a few counts. This chain connects TRBV6-1 to TRBJ1-2; D gene ambiguous. The germline V gene encodes CDR1 MNHNS and CDR2 SASEGT. Trimming pared 7 bases from V and 4 bases from J, leaving 16 bases between. CDR3 length: 14 residues. The CDR3 is CASTLTIVSYGYTF. The CDR3 nucleotides are TGTGCCAGCACCCTGACAATCGTTTCCTATGGCTACACCTTC.

J is TRBJ2-3 and V is TRBV9, with TRBD2 matching over 16 bases. The CDR3 loop spans 17 amino acids. V was clipped by 3 bases and J by 5 bases; unmatched bases: 6. Germline V lookup: CDR1 SGDLS, CDR2 YYNGEE. CDR3 bases: TGTGCCAGCAGCGCCGGGACTAGCGGGAGGGCCGGAGATACGCAGTATTTT. Amino acid sequence: CASSAGTSGRAGDTQYF.

The chain employs TRBV30 and TRBJ1-1; TRBD1 matches 7 bases. CDR3 length: 14 residues. The trim removed 4 bases at V and 8 bases at J, leaving 13 bases unmatched. Germline V gene data show CDR1 as GTSNPN and CDR2 as SVGIG (reference sequence). The CDR3 coding sequence is TGTGCCTGGATTGAGGGGGCAGAGATCACGGAAGCTTTCTTT. This codes for CAWIEGAEITEAFF.

There are many counts of this clonotype. This sequence joins TRBV2 and TRBJ2-1; TRBD2 matches at 14 bases. Germline values: CDR1 SNHLY, CDR2 FYNNEI. The CDR3 length is 18 residues. The J segment lost 6 bases and the V segment lost 2 bases, leaving 9 bases of the junction unmatched. Written as DNA, the CDR3 is TGTGCCAGCAGTGAACCCCGACTAGCGGGAGGGCCTTTCAATGAGCAGTTCTTC. It yields the protein CASSEPRLAGGPFNEQFF.

This clonotype was observed a handful of times. The chain recombines TRBV6-2 or TRBV6-3 with TRBJ2-7, with TRBD1 matching 7 bases. Trimming cost V 2 bases and J 3 bases; bases outside gene matches: 13. Looked up from germline, CDR1 is MNHEY and CDR2 is SVGEGT. The CDR3 sequence is 17 residues long. In nucleotides, the CDR3 is TGTGCCAGCAGTTACCCAATCCTTCGACAGGGAAACTACGAGCAGTACTTC. Residues: CASSYPILRQGNYEQYF.